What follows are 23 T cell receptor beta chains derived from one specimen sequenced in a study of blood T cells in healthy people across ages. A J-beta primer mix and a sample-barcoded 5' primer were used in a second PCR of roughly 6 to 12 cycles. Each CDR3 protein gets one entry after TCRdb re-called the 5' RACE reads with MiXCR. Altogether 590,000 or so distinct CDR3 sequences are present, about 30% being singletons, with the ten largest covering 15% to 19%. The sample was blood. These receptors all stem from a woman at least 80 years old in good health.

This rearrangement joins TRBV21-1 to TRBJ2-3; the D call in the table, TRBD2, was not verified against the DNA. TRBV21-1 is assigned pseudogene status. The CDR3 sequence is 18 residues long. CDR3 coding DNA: TGTGCCAGCAGCGGACGCCTGGCGGCAGGGGACGGGACAGATACGCAGTATTTT. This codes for CASSGRLAAGDGTDTQYF.

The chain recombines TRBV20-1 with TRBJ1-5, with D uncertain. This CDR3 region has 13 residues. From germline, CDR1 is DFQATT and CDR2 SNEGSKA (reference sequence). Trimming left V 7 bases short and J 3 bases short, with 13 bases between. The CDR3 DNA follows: TGCAGTGTTAGGCCACCTAACAATCAGCCCCAGCATTTT. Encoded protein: CSVRPPNNQPQHF.

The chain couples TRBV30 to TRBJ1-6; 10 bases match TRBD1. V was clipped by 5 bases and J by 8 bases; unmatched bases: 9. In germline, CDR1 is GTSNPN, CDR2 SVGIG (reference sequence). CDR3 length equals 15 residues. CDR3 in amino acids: CAWDRGRSSHSPLHF. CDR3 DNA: TGTGCCTGGGACAGGGGGCGCTCCTCGCATTCACCCCTCCACTTT.

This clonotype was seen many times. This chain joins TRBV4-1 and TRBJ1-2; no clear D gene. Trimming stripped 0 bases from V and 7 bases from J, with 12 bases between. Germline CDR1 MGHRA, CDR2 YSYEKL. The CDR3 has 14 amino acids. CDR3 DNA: TGCGCCAGCAGCCAAGATCAAGCGAAGGTTGGCTACACCTTC. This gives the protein CASSQDQAKVGYTF.

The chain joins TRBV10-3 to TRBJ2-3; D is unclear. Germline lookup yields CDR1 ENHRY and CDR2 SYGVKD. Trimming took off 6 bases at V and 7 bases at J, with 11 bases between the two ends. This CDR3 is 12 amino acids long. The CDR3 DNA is TGTGCCATCAGATTTGGGGAACATACGCAGTATTTT. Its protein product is CAIRFGEHTQYF.

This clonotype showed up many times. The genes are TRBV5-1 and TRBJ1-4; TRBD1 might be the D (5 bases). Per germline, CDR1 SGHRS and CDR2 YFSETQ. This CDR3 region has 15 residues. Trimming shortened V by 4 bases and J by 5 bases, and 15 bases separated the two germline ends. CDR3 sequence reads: CASSPVAGTNEKLFF. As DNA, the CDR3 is TGCGCCAGCAGCCCCGTGGCAGGGACGAATGAAAAACTGTTTTTT.

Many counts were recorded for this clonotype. This CDR3 is CSAVTGGAGTGYNEQFF. CDR3 coding DNA: TGCAGTGCCGTAACGGGGGGCGCCGGGACGGGCTACAATGAGCAGTTCTTC. The V gene is TRBV20-1, the J gene TRBJ2-1; possibly TRBD2 for D (7 bases). CDR3 length equals 17 residues. Germline CDR1 reads DFQATT; CDR2 reads SNEGSKA (reference sequence). V was clipped by 6 bases and J by 3 bases, with 24 bases between them.

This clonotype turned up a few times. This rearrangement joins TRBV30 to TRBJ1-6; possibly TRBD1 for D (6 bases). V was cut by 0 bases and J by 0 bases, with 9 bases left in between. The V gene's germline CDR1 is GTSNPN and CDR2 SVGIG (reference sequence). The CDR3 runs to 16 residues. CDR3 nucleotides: TGTGCCTGGAGTGTGCAGGGGAGCTCCTATAATTCACCCCTCCACTTT. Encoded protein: CAWSVQGSSYNSPLHF.

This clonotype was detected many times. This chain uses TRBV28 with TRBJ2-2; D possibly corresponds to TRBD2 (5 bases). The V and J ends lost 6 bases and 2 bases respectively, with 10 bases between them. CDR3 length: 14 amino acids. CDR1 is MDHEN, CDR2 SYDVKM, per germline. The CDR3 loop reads CASRPGYNTGELFF. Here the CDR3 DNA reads TGTGCCAGCAGGCCGGGGTACAACACCGGGGAGCTGTTTTTT.

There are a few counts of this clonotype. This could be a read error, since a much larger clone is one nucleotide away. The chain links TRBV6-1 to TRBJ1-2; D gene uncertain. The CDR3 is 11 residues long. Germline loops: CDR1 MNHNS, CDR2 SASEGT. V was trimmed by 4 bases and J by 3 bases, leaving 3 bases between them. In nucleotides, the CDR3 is TGTGCCAGCAGTGGAGACTATGGCTACACCTTC. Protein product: CASSGDYGYTF.

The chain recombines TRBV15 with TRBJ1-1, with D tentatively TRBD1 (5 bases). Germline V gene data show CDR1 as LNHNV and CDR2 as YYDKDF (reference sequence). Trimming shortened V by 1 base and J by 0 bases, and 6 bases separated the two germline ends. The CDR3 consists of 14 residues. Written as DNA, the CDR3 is TGTGCCACCAGCAGAGGGGGGGTGAACACTGAAGCTTTCTTT. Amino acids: CATSRGGVNTEAFF.

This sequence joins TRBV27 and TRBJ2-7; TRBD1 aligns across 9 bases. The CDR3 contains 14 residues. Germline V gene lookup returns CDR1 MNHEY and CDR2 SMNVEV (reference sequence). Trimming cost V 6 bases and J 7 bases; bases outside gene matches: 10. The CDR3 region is CASSREQGAREQYF. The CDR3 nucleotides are TGTGCCAGCAGCCGCGAACAGGGGGCTCGGGAGCAGTACTTC.

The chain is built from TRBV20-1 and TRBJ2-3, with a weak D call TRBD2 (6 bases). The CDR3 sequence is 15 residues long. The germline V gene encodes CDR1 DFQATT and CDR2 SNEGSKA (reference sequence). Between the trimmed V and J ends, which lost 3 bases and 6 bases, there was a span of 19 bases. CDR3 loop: CSASDPRGSRDTQYF. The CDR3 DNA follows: TGCAGTGCTAGTGACCCGCGGGGAAGTCGGGATACGCAGTATTTT.

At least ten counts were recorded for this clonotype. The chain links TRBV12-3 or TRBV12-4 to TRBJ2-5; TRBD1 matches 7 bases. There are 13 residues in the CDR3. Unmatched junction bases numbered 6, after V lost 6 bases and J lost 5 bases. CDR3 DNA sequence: TGTGCCAGCAGCAAAGACAGGGCTGAGACCCAGTACTTC. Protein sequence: CASSKDRAETQYF.

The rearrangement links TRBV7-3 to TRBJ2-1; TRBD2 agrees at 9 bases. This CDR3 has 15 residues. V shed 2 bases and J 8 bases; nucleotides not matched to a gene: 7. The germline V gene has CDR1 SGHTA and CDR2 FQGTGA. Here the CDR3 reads CASSLGGRADDEQFF. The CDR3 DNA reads TGTGCCAGCAGCTTAGGCGGGAGGGCCGACGATGAGCAGTTCTTC.

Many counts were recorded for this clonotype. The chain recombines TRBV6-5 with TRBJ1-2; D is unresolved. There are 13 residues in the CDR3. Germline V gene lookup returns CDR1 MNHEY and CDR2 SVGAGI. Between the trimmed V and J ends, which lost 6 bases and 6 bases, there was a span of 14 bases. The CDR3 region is CASRPGPTHGYTF. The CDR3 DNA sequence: TGTGCCAGCAGGCCCGGACCGACCCATGGCTACACCTTC.

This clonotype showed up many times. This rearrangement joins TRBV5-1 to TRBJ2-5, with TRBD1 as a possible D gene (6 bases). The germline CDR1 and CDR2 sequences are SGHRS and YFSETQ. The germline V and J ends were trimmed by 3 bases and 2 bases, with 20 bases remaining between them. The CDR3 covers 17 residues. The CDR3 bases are TGCGCCAGCAGCTCCGGCAGGGGACCGAGTTCGCAAGAGACCCAGTACTTC. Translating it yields CASSSGRGPSSQETQYF.

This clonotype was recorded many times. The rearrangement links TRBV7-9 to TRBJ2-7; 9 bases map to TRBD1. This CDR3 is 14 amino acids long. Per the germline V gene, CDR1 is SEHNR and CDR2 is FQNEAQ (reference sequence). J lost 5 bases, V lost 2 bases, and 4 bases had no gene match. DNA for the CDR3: TGTGCCAGCAGCTTACAACAGGGGGCCAACGAGCAGTACTTC. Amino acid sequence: CASSLQQGANEQYF.

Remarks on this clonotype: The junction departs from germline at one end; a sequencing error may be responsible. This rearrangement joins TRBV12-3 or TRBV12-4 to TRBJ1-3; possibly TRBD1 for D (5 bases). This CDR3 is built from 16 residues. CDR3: CASNPNFPGTGSTIYF. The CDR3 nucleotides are TGTGCCAGCAACCCAAACTTCCCAGGGACTGGAAGCACCATATATTTT.

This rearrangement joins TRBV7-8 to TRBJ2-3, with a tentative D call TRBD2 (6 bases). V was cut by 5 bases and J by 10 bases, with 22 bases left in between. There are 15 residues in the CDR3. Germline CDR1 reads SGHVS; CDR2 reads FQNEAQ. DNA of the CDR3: TGTGCCAGCAGCCTCGGGACTCCGGGGAAGTACGCGCAGTATTTT. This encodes CASSLGTPGKYAQYF. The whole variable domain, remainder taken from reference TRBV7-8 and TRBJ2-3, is GAGVSQSPRYKVAKRGQDVALRCDPISGHVSLFWYQQALGQGPEFLTYFQNEAQLDKSGLPSDRFFAERPEGSVSTLKIQRTQQEDSAVYLCASSLGTPGKYAQYFGPGTRLTVL.

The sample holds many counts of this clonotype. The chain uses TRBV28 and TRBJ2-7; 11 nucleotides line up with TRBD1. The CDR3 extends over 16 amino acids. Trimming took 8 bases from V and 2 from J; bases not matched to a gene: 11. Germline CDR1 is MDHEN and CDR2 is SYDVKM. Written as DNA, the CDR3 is TGTGCCAGCGACCTAATCCGGGACAGGGGGACCTACGAGCAGTACTTC. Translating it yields CASDLIRDRGTYEQYF. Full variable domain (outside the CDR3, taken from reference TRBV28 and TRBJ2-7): DVKVTQSSRYLVKRTGEKVFLECVQDMDHENMFWYRQDPGLGLRLIYFSYDVKMKEKGDIPEGYSVSREKKERFSLILESASTNQTSMYLCASDLIRDRGTYEQYFGPGTRLTVT.

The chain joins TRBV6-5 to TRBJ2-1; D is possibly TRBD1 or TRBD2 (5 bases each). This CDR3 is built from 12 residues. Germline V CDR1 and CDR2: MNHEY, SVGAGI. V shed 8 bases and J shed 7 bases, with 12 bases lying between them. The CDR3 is CASSSWGNEQFF. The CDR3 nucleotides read TGTGCCAGCTCTTCTTGGGGGAATGAGCAGTTCTTC.

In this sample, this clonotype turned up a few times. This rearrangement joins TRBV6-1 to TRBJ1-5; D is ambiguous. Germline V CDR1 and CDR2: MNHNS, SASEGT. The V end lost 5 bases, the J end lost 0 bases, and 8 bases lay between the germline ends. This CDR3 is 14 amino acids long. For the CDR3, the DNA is TGTGCCAGCAGTTCGGCTGGTAGCAATCAGCCCCAGCATTTT. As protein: CASSSAGSNQPQHF.